This T cell receptor (beta chain) was sequenced during a study of regulatory T cells in long-lasting Graves disease. Specified time point: persistent/refractory GD, antithyroid drugs over 5 years with positive TRAb. With RNA extracted from PBMCs as input, the TCR library was made. Germline V gene lookup returns CDR1 DFQATT and CDR2 SNEGSKA (reference sequence). There are 9 residues in the CDR3. Libraries of TCR beta came from iRepertoire HTBI primers plus Arm-PCR of CDR3 regions. A single record per CDR3 protein comes from TCRdb applying MiXCR to the multiplex PCR reads. This table holds about 310,000 distinct CDR3 sequences, around 23% found once.

The sample in question was peripheral blood mononuclear cells (PBMCs), obtained when the disease was refractory, from a patient treated with antithyroid drugs. This receptor was identified in a female donor with Graves disease. J is TRBJ2-7 and V is TRBV20-1; no definite D call. The CDR3 DNA reads as TGCAGCGTAGTCTCGGCACAGTACTTC. Residues: CSVVSAQYF.